A selection of T cell receptor beta chains follows, all from one sample in a study of CD8+ T cells in alopecia areata. The data were produced by immunoSEQ multiplex PCR, yet TCRdb's version contains in-frame clones alone and is incomplete. Among more than 200,000 clones listed, roughly two thirds were seen once. Specimen: CD4+ T cells sorted from blood, collected at week 0. These receptors originate from a human donor with alopecia areata. Each CDR3 is given with its conserved first and last residue. Each record gives: D gene, V gene, clone size, J gene, CDR3 protein, CDR3 DNA. D genes are given only for firm matches. Where a row states a size, it is once, few, many or the class of an expanded clone; other rows omit it.

-	TRBV30	-	TRBJ1-5	CAWSVGRDQPQHF	TGTGCCTGGAGTGTTGGCCGTGATCAGCCCCAGCATTTT
-	TRBV6-6	few	TRBJ2-1	CASSWGSKGNEQFF	TGTGCCAGCAGTTGGGGTAGCAAAGGCAATGAGCAGTTCTTC
-	TRBV12-5	few	TRBJ2-7	CASGFRGLAGIAGEEYEQYF	TGTGCTAGTGGTTTCAGGGGATTAGCCGGGATTGCAGGGGAGGAGTACGAGCAGTACTTC
-	TRBV30	-	TRBJ1-3	CAWRAGVSSGNTIYF	TGTGCCTGGAGGGCCGGGGTCAGCTCTGGAAACACCATATATTTT
-	TRBV4-3	-	TRBJ2-6	CASSQAAAGANVLTF	TGCGCCAGCAGCCAAGCGGCTGCTGGGGCCAACGTCCTGACTTTC
TRBD2	TRBV29-1	-	TRBJ2-5	CSVDWTSTETQYF	TGCAGCGTTGATTGGACTAGCACAGAGACCCAGTACTTC
-	TRBV9	-	TRBJ1-6	CASSFPGGAGSPLHF	TGTGCCAGCAGCTTCCCGGGAGGGGCCGGTTCACCCCTCCACTTT
-	TRBV2	-	TRBJ2-7	CAGGTGSSYEQYF	TGTGCCGGCGGGACGGGGAGCTCCTACGAGCAGTACTTC
TRBD1	TRBV30	-	TRBJ2-5	CAWSVDRGRETQYF	TGTGCCTGGAGCGTGGACAGGGGGCGAGAGACCCAGTACTTC
-	TRBV7-9	-	TRBJ2-5	CASSLRGVKETQYF	TGTGCCAGCAGCTTACGGGGTGTGAAGGAGACCCAGTACTTC
-	TRBV7-2	-	TRBJ1-6	CASSPPKTGRNSPLHF	TGTGCCAGCAGCCCCCCTAAGACCGGTCGGAATTCACCCCTCCACTTT
TRBD1	TRBV10-3	-	TRBJ1-6	CAIRSGTGGILDSPLHF	TGTGCCATCAGATCCGGGACAGGGGGCATATTGGATTCACCCCTCCACTTT
-	TRBV18	-	TRBJ1-4	CASSRLDKASEKLFF	TGTGCCAGCTCAAGGTTGGACAAAGCTAGCGAAAAACTGTTTTTT
-	TRBV4-1	-	TRBJ2-6	CASSQEGIGANVLTF	TGCGCCAGCAGCCAAGAGGGAATTGGGGCCAACGTCCTGACTTTC
-	TRBV7-8	-	TRBJ2-5	CASRPDTGRGETQYF	TGTGCCAGCAGACCCGATACAGGGCGCGGGGAGACCCAGTACTTC
-	TRBV4-1	-	TRBJ2-7	CASSFQGLGYEQYF	TGCGCCAGCAGCTTCCAGGGTTTAGGCTACGAGCAGTACTTC
TRBD1	TRBV10-3	-	TRBJ2-7	CAISAVRDRPNEQYF	TGTGCCATCAGTGCCGTCCGGGACAGGCCCAACGAGCAGTACTTC
TRBD1	TRBV29-1	-	TRBJ2-3	CSTGQGPSSTDTQYF	TGCAGCACAGGACAGGGGCCGTCTAGCACAGATACGCAGTATTTT
-	TRBV2	-	TRBJ2-3	CASSERGSKDTQYF	TGTGCCAGCAGTGAACGGGGCAGCAAGGATACGCAGTATTTT
-	TRBV6-6	-	TRBJ2-6	CASSQGGSGANVLTF	TGTGCCAGCAGCCAAGGGGGTTCTGGGGCCAACGTCCTGACTTTC
TRBD1	TRBV30	-	TRBJ1-2	CAWSTPLGQAYYGYTF	TGTGCCTGGTCTACTCCTTTGGGACAGGCTTACTATGGCTACACCTTC
TRBD1	TRBV10-2	once	TRBJ2-1	CASRRDSSYNEQFF	TGCGCCAGCAGGAGGGACAGTTCCTACAATGAGCAGTTCTTC
-	TRBV29-1	-	TRBJ1-1	CSVGWAGRSEAFF	TGCAGCGTTGGTTGGGCAGGGAGGTCCGAAGCTTTCTTT
-	TRBV4-1	-	TRBJ2-7	CASSQVQGIYEQYF	TGCGCCAGCAGCCAAGTGCAGGGGATCTACGAGCAGTACTTC
-	TRBV7-6	few	TRBJ1-2	CASSLDERSPYGYTF	TGTGCCAGCAGCCTCGACGAGAGGTCCCCCTATGGCTACACCTTC
-	TRBV5-1	few	TRBJ2-5	CASSLGRGPETQYF	TGCGCCAGCAGCTTGGGCCGGGGACCAGAGACCCAGTACTTC
-	TRBV30	few	TRBJ1-1	CAWSKTAQRNTEAFF	TGTGCCTGGAGTAAGACTGCACAGAGGAACACTGAAGCTTTCTTT
-	TRBV9	once	TRBJ1-2	CASSVGGRPLGGYTF	TGTGCCAGCAGCGTAGGGGGACGTCCATTAGGTGGCTACACCTTC
TRBD1	TRBV30	-	TRBJ1-2	CAWTYGTGGNYGYTF	TGTGCCTGGACGTACGGGACAGGGGGTAATTATGGCTACACCTTC
-	TRBV29-1	-	TRBJ1-2	CSVEGQSSVGYTF	TGCAGCGTTGAAGGACAGTCTTCTGTGGGCTACACCTTC
-	TRBV4-2	few	TRBJ2-2	CASSQGSGTGELFF	TGTGCCAGCAGCCAAGGGTCAGGGACCGGGGAGCTGTTTTTT
TRBD2	TRBV25-1	-	TRBJ2-3	CASSPGGDTQYF	TGTGCCAGCAGCCCGGGGGGGGATACGCAGTATTTT
-	TRBV5-1	-	TRBJ2-3	CASSEGGDTQYF	TGCGCCAGCAGCGAGGGGGGAGATACGCAGTATTTT